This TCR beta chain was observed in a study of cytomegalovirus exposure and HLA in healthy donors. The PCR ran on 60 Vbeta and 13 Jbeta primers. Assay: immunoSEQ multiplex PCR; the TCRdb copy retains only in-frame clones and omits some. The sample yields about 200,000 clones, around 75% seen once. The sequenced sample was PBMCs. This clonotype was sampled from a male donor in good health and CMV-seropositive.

CDR3 loop: CASSRDSSGADTQYF. DNA for the CDR3: TGTGCCAGTAGTAGGGACAGTTCGGGCGCAGATACGCAGTATTTT. The gene calls are TRBV19 and TRBJ2-3; 7 bases line up with TRBD1. V shed 4 bases and J 4 bases; nucleotides not matched to a gene: 8. This CDR3 spans 15 amino acids. Germline V gene sequence: CDR1 LNHDA, CDR2 SQIVND (reference sequence).